The 32 T cell receptor beta chains in this list originate from one sample, sequenced in a study of T cells in Graves' hyperthyroidism and ophthalmopathy. TCR beta CDR3 regions were amplified from RNA. The study used the HTBI primer set for a first-round RT-PCR of the TCR CDR3. TCRdb recomputed calls from the multiplex PCR reads with MiXCR, one row per CDR3 protein. This table holds a few hundred thousand distinct CDR3 sequences, about 14% found once. The material sequenced was blood. Every receptor here comes from a woman under 40 with Graves' ophthalmopathy.

This clonotype showed up just a few times. The rearrangement joins TRBV20-1 to TRBJ1-6; TRBD1 matches 10 bases. Per the germline V gene, CDR1 is DFQATT and CDR2 is SNEGSKA (reference sequence). Trimming cost V 4 bases and J 0 bases; bases outside gene matches: 6. The length of the CDR3 is 17 residues. CDR3: CSATRGQGSSYNSPLHF. DNA for the CDR3: TGCAGTGCTACCAGGGGACAGGGGAGCTCCTATAATTCACCCCTCCACTTT.

This clonotype came up many times. The V gene is TRBV2, the J gene TRBJ1-5, with D tentatively TRBD1 (6 bases). V dropped 2 bases and J dropped 2 bases, with 10 bases sitting between them. This CDR3 region has 15 residues. Germline CDR1 is SNHLY and CDR2 is FYNNEI. DNA for the CDR3: TGTGCCAGCAGTGAATGGACAGATGGCAATCAGCCCCAGCATTTT. This codes for CASSEWTDGNQPQHF.

The table lists this clonotype with many counts. This rearrangement joins TRBV25-1 to TRBJ1-5, with 8 bases fitting TRBD1. The germline V gene has CDR1 MGHDK and CDR2 SYGVNS. This CDR3 is built from 14 residues. V lost 8 bases and J lost 2; bases outside the gene matches: 5. Written as DNA, the CDR3 is TGTGCCAGCGGTGGGACAGGCCGCAATCAGCCCCAGCATTTT. This encodes CASGGTGRNQPQHF.

This clonotype was counted ten times or more. V gene TRBV20-1 combines with J gene TRBJ2-3; D is perhaps TRBD1 (5 bases). This CDR3 region has 15 residues. Trimming removed 3 bases at V and 7 bases at J, with 20 bases between. In germline, CDR1 is DFQATT, CDR2 SNEGSKA (reference sequence). The CDR3 loop is CSARASATARNTQYF. The DNA of the CDR3 is TGCAGTGCTAGGGCCTCCGCGACAGCCCGAAATACGCAGTATTTT.

The J gene is TRBJ2-7, the V gene TRBV5-1; D remains ambiguous. CDR3 length equals 13 residues. The germline V gene has CDR1 SGHRS and CDR2 YFSETQ. Deletions cut 1 base from V and 3 bases from J, with 8 bases between. Written as DNA, the CDR3 is TGCGCCAGCAGCTTGCTCTTTGACTACGAGCAGTACTTC. As protein: CASSLLFDYEQYF.

This chain uses TRBV14 with TRBJ1-2, with 9 bases identical to TRBD1. Germline trimming cut 0 bases from V and 4 bases from J; bases unmatched to any gene: 15. The CDR3 runs to 19 residues. CDR1 and CDR2 from the germline V gene are SGHDN and FVKESK. The CDR3 sequence is CASSQDERTGVIFPYGYTF. DNA for the CDR3: TGTGCCAGCAGCCAAGATGAGAGGACAGGGGTTATTTTTCCCTATGGCTACACCTTC. Full variable domain (rest looked up from reference TRBV14 and TRBJ1-2): EAGVTQFPSHSVIEKGQTVTLRCDPISGHDNLYWYRRVMGKEIKFLLHFVKESKQDESGMPNNRFLAERTGGTYSTLKVQPAELEDSGVYFCASSQDERTGVIFPYGYTFGSGTRLTVV.

This clonotype was seen ten or more times. V and J are TRBV3-1 and TRBJ2-1, with D maybe TRBD1 (5 bases). The ends were cut back, 0 bases at V and 8 bases at J, with 11 bases in the middle. This CDR3 comprises 14 residues. The germline CDR1 and CDR2 sequences are LGHDT and YNNKEL (reference sequence). The CDR3 sequence: CASSQELQGYEQFF. CDR3 nucleotides: TGTGCCAGCAGCCAAGAACTGCAGGGCTATGAGCAGTTCTTC.

The rearrangement uses TRBV4-1 and TRBJ2-1; TRBD2 agrees at 7 bases. The CDR3 is made up of 16 amino acids. The V and J ends lost 4 bases and 4 bases, in that order; junction bases with no gene match: 10. Germline CDR1 reads MGHRA; CDR2 reads YSYEKL. This chain's CDR3 is CASSLSSGEDYNEQFF. Here the CDR3 DNA reads TGCGCCAGCAGCCTGTCAAGCGGGGAAGATTACAATGAGCAGTTCTTC.

The chain's CDR3 is CASSVAGQDEKLFF. CDR3 in DNA: TGTGCCAGCAGCGTGGCCGGGCAGGATGAAAAACTGTTTTTT. J is TRBJ1-4 and V is TRBV2, with D hard to call. The V gene lost 6 bases and the J gene lost 6 bases, with 14 bases spanning the gap. The CDR3 is 14 amino acids. Germline loops: CDR1 SNHLY, CDR2 FYNNEI. Based on the CDR3 plus reference TRBV2 and TRBJ1-4, the full variable domain is EPEVTQTPSHQVTQMGQEVILRCVPISNHLYFYWYRQILGQKVEFLVSFYNNEISEKSEIFDDQFSVERPDGSNFTLKIRSTKLEDSAMYFCASSVAGQDEKLFFGSGTQLSVL.

This clonotype was observed at least ten times. V gene TRBV5-1 combines with J gene TRBJ1-1; D perhaps matches TRBD1 (5 bases). Germline CDR1 reads SGHRS; CDR2 reads YFSETQ. The CDR3 runs to 16 residues. Trimming stripped 4 bases from V and 2 bases from J, with 18 bases between. The DNA of the CDR3 is TGCGCCAGCAGCCGGGGTGGAGGGGAGGATAACACTGAAGCTTTCTTT. Protein sequence: CASSRGGGEDNTEAFF.

This rearrangement joins TRBV19 to TRBJ1-1; 7 nucleotides line up with TRBD1. J lost 1 base, V lost 1 base, and 6 bases had no gene match. Germline values: CDR1 LNHDA, CDR2 SQIVND (reference sequence). The CDR3 is 16 residues long. CDR3 in amino acids: CASSIGSGTENTEAFF. In nucleotides, the CDR3 is TGTGCCAGTAGTATAGGATCGGGGACAGAGAACACTGAAGCTTTCTTT.

This clonotype was found many times. The chain joins TRBV2 to TRBJ1-3; the D gene is possibly TRBD1 (6 bases). Germline assignment: CDR1 SNHLY and CDR2 FYNNEI. This CDR3 spans 15 amino acids. The V gene lost 4 bases and the J gene lost 0 bases, with 10 bases spanning the gap. The CDR3 DNA is TGTGCCAGCAGTGGTCAGGGGACCTCTGGAAACACCATATATTTT. This translates into CASSGQGTSGNTIYF.

In its sample, this clonotype was seen many times. The gene calls are TRBV7-2 and TRBJ1-2; 7 bases line up with TRBD1. CDR1 and CDR2 from the germline V gene are SGHTA and FQGNSA. This CDR3 is 17 amino acids long. V lost 5 bases, J lost 2 bases, and 14 bases stayed unmatched. CDR3 in DNA: TGTGCCAGCAGCCGCACGATTACAGGGGCTGGCAACTATGGCTACACCTTC. Translation gives CASSRTITGAGNYGYTF.

This clonotype has a count of ten or more. The J gene is TRBJ2-3, the V gene TRBV28; no clear D. The CDR3 length is 17 residues. Germline CDR1 and CDR2: MDHEN and SYDVKM. Trimming stripped 6 bases from V and 1 base from J, with 20 bases between. The CDR3 bases are TGTGCCAGCAGCCAAACCCTCGGTGCGTTGGGCACAGATACGCAGTATTTT. Encoded protein: CASSQTLGALGTDTQYF.

The table lists this clonotype with a few counts. The chain recombines TRBV5-6 with TRBJ2-2; perhaps D is TRBD1 or TRBD2 (5 bases each). This CDR3 has 16 amino acids. V lost 4 bases and J 6 bases, leaving 19 bases between the germline ends. The germline CDR1 and CDR2 sequences are SGHDT and YYEEEE. The CDR3 nucleotides read TGTGCCAGCAGCCCGAATACTGTCATGGGGGCCGGGGAGCTGTTTTTT. It specifies CASSPNTVMGAGELFF.

V gene TRBV28 combines with J gene TRBJ2-1, with D unresolved. V lost 5 bases and J 6 bases, leaving 14 bases between the germline ends. This CDR3 has 14 amino acids. In germline, CDR1 is MDHEN, CDR2 SYDVKM. This chain's CDR3 is CASSAPPVFNEQFF. Here the CDR3 DNA reads TGTGCCAGCAGTGCTCCTCCCGTGTTCAATGAGCAGTTCTTC.

This clonotype was seen ten or more times. The chain couples TRBV28 to TRBJ2-6; the match to TRBD1 covers 9 bases. This CDR3 has 17 amino acids. Losses at the gene ends were 8 bases for V and 2 bases for J; bases not matched to a gene: 10. CDR1 and CDR2 (germline): MDHEN, SYDVKM. This CDR3 is CASLGRTGAPGANVLTF. The CDR3 DNA follows: TGTGCCAGCCTCGGCCGGACAGGGGCGCCTGGGGCCAACGTCCTGACTTTC.

This clonotype was seen at least ten times. The chain has TRBV7-9 and TRBJ2-6, with D maybe TRBD1 (7 bases). This CDR3 spans 17 amino acids. Trimming pared 10 bases from V and 2 bases from J, leaving 21 bases between. The germline V gene has CDR1 SEHNR and CDR2 FQNEAQ (reference sequence). CDR3: CATLPGQGGTGANVLTF. The CDR3 nucleotides are TGTGCCACACTCCCAGGCCAGGGGGGAACTGGGGCCAACGTCCTGACTTTC. The whole variable domain, filled in from reference TRBV7-9 and TRBJ2-6, reads DTGVSQNPRHKITKRGQNVTFRCDPISEHNRLYWYRQTLGQGPEFLTYFQNEAQLEKSRLLSDRFSAERPKGSFSTLEIQRTEQGDSAMYLCATLPGQGGTGANVLTFGAGSRLTVL.

The chain has TRBV15 and TRBJ2-7; 9 bases are a match to TRBD1. Per germline, CDR1 LNHNV and CDR2 YYDKDF (reference sequence). Trimming took 1 base from V and 3 from J; bases not matched to a gene: 7. The CDR3 is 16 amino acids. The CDR3 protein is CATSRAANRGLYEQYF. The CDR3 coding sequence is TGTGCCACCAGCAGAGCCGCGAACAGGGGGCTCTACGAGCAGTACTTC.

This clonotype was counted at least ten times. The rearrangement uses TRBV5-1 and TRBJ1-4, with a weak D call TRBD1 (5 bases). Germline CDR1 and CDR2: SGHRS and YFSETQ. V gave up 0 bases and J gave up 6 bases, with 9 bases separating them. The CDR3 totals 14 residues. CDR3 residues: CASSLEGMDEKLFF. CDR3 in DNA: TGCGCCAGCAGCTTGGAGGGGATGGATGAAAAACTGTTTTTT. Supplemented by reference TRBV5-1 and TRBJ1-4, the full variable domain reads KAGVTQTPRYLIKTRGQQVTLSCSPISGHRSVSWYQQTPGQGLQFLFEYFSETQRNKGNFPGRFSGRQFSNSRSEMNVSTLELGDSALYLCASSLEGMDEKLFFGSGTQLSVL.

The gene calls are TRBV7-9 and TRBJ2-7, with 9 bases aligning to TRBD1. The CDR3 runs to 14 residues. Germline lookup yields CDR1 SEHNR and CDR2 FQNEAQ (reference sequence). Losses at the gene ends were 5 bases for V and 9 bases for J; bases not matched to a gene: 11. CDR3 sequence (DNA): TGTGCCAGCAGCAACCGGGACAGGGAAACAGCGCAGTACTTC. It encodes CASSNRDRETAQYF.

This sequence joins TRBV4-1 and TRBJ2-1, with D possibly TRBD2 on 7 matching bases. V was pared by 2 bases and J by 0 bases, with 29 bases between. This CDR3 is 22 amino acids long. Germline values: CDR1 MGHRA, CDR2 YSYEKL. The DNA of the CDR3 is TGCGCCAGCAGCCAAACCCGTTTTGGCGGGGGCCTGACCCGTAGCTCCTACAATGAGCAGTTCTTC. Its protein is CASSQTRFGGGLTRSSYNEQFF.

At least ten counts were recorded for this clonotype. This may arise from a read error, as a much more abundant clone is one base away. CDR3 in amino acids: CASGDGGRGYNEQFF. The CDR3 coding sequence is TGTGCCAGCGGTGATGGGGGGCGCGGCTACAATGAGCAGTTCTTC. The gene calls are TRBV2 and TRBJ2-1; D may be TRBD1 or TRBD2 (6 bases each). This CDR3 spans 15 amino acids. The germline CDR1 and CDR2 sequences are SNHLY and FYNNEI.

Of note for this clonotype: Since a much larger clone is just one base distant, this may be a read error. The chain links TRBV12-3 or TRBV12-4 to TRBJ1-1; D is uncertain. V dropped 4 bases and J dropped 4 bases, with 13 bases sitting between them. The CDR3 sequence is 14 residues long. The CDR3 nucleotides read TGTGCCAGCAGTTCCCTTGCCGGGAGCACTGAAGCTTTCTTT. The encoded protein is CASSSLAGSTEAFF.

About this clonotype: Germline and junction disagree at one end, which may indicate a read error. The chain has TRBV16 and TRBJ1-1, with 7 bases that match TRBD1. This CDR3 spans 19 amino acids. Germline V gene data show CDR1 as KGHSY and CDR2 as FQNENV. The chain's CDR3 is CASSQSYLSDRASHTGAFF. The CDR3 nucleotides are TGTGCCAGCAGCCAATCCTACCTCAGCGACAGGGCCAGTCACACTGGAGCTTTCTTT.

The chain employs TRBV3-1 and TRBJ1-3, with D hard to call. The CDR3 has 17 residues. CDR1 and CDR2 (germline): LGHDT, YNNKEL (reference sequence). V dropped 1 base and J dropped 0 bases, with 13 bases sitting between them. CDR3: CASSQGNDGYSGNTIYF. The CDR3 DNA follows: TGTGCCAGCAGCCAAGGGAACGACGGATACTCTGGAAACACCATATATTTT.

This clonotype was observed at least ten times. The chain couples TRBV6-1 to TRBJ1-5, with 8 bases aligning to TRBD1. This CDR3 is 13 amino acids long. V trimming: 9 bases; J trimming: 3 bases; junction bases outside the gene matches: 4. Per the germline V gene, CDR1 is MNHNS and CDR2 is SASEGT. The CDR3 DNA sequence: TGTGCCAGTAAGACAGGGGCCAATCAGCCCCAGCATTTT. This gives the protein CASKTGANQPQHF.

CDR3 sequence (DNA): TGCAGTGCTAGAGAGCCTAGCGGGGGGGCCCAGGAGACCCAGTACTTC. Amino acid sequence: CSAREPSGGAQETQYF. The V gene is TRBV20-1, the J gene TRBJ2-5; 12 bases align to TRBD2. Trimming at V came to 0 bases and at J to 5 bases, leaving 7 bases not matched to a gene. This CDR3 is 16 amino acids long. CDR1 and CDR2 from the germline V gene are DFQATT and SNEGSKA (reference sequence).

This clonotype was counted between two and nine times. Here the CDR3 reads CASTGWDTASYNSPLHF. CDR3 DNA: TGTGCCAGTACAGGTTGGGACACAGCCTCCTATAATTCACCCCTCCACTTT. The chain carries TRBV28 and TRBJ1-6, with D maybe TRBD1 (6 bases). The germline V gene encodes CDR1 MDHEN and CDR2 SYDVKM. The length of the CDR3 is 17 residues. Trimming stripped 9 bases from V and 0 bases from J, with 18 bases between.

The V gene is TRBV20-1, the J gene TRBJ2-3; the match to TRBD2 covers 9 bases. V trimming: 3 bases; J trimming: 2 bases; junction bases outside the gene matches: 9. The CDR3 spans 16 residues. The V gene's germline CDR1 is DFQATT and CDR2 SNEGSKA (reference sequence). The CDR3 region has the DNA TGCAGTGCTAGGGAGGCGGGGGGGTCGGTCACAGATACGCAGTATTTT. It encodes CSAREAGGSVTDTQYF.

This clonotype was seen many times. The CDR3, as DNA: TGTGCCAGCAGCGGATGGGACCACGGCACAGATACGCAGTATTTT. Protein sequence: CASSGWDHGTDTQYF. The chain has TRBV11-2 and TRBJ2-3; either TRBD1 or TRBD2 may supply D (5 bases each). Deletions cut 5 bases from V and 1 base from J, with 13 bases between. The CDR3 has 15 amino acids. Per germline, CDR1 SGHAT and CDR2 FQNNGV.

With regard to this clonotype: A much larger clone lies one base from this, so it may be a read error. The chain couples TRBV12-3 or TRBV12-4 to TRBJ1-5, with 8 positions matching TRBD1. The CDR3 contains 16 residues. With V trimmed by 6 bases and J by 2 bases, 9 bases remained unmatched. CDR3: CASSLDRGNGNQPQHF. As DNA, the CDR3 is TGTGCCAGCAGCCTAGACAGGGGCAATGGCAATCAGCCCCAGCATTTT.